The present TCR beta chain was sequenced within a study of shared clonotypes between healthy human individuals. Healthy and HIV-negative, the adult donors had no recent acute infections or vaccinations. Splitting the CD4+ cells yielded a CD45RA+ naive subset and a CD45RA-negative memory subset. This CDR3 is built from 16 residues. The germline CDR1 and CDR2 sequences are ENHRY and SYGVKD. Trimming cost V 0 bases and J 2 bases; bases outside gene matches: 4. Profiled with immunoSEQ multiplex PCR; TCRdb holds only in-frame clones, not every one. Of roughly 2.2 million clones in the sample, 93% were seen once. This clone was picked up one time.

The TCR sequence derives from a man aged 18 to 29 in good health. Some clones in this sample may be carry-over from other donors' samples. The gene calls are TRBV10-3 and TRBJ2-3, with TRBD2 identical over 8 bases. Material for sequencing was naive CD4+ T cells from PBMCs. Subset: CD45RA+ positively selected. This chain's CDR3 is CAISESTGRVTDTQYF. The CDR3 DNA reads TGTGCCATCAGTGAGTCGACCGGGAGGGTCACAGATACGCAGTATTTT.